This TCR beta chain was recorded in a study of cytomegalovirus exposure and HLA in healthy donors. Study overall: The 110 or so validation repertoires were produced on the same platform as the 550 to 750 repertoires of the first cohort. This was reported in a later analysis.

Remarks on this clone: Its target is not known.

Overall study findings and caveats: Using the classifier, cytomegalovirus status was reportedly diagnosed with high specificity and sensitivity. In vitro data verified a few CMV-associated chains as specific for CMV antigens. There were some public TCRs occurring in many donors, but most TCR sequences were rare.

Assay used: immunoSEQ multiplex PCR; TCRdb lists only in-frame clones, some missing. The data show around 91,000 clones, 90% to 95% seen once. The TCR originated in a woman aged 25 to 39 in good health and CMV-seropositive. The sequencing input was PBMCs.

The CDR3 region has the DNA TGTGCCAGCAGCTTGGGACAGGGCTATGGCTACACCTTC. It encodes CASSLGQGYGYTF. The gene calls are TRBV11-3 and TRBJ1-2; the match to TRBD1 covers 9 bases. Germline CDR1 reads SGHNT; CDR2 reads YENEEA. The V gene end was trimmed by 3 bases and the J gene end by 4 bases; junction bases not matched to a gene: 0. CDR3 length: 13 amino acids.